This T cell receptor beta chain was observed in a study of T cells after yellow fever vaccination. In making TCR cDNA, 5'RACE template switching added a universal primer site and UMIs to it. TCRdb processed the 5' RACE reads anew with MiXCR; each CDR3 protein has one entry. The data show under 200,000 distinct CDR3 sequences, around 10% seen once. Overall study results and limits: Detected again after the booster were most primary-vaccination clones, at roughly 95% CD4 and approximately 85% CD8. The secondary response peaked faster, at day 5 versus 15, but was weaker. A small proportion of clonotypes was detected in both the CD4 and CD8 compartments.

CDR3 length: 13 residues. Germline lookup yields CDR1 MNHEY and CDR2 SVGAGI. Trimming left V 7 bases short and J 6 bases short, with 16 bases between. As for this clonotype: The antigen is not known.

The TCR originated in a man between 18 and 29 years old who received the YFV17D yellow fever vaccine. The material sequenced was CD8+ T cells sorted from PBMCs, taken 15 days after the yellow fever booster vaccination. The chain links TRBV6-5 to TRBJ2-7, with D tentatively TRBD1 or TRBD2 (5 bases each). DNA of the CDR3: TGTGCCAGCAACGGACTCGGGGCTGGCGAGCAGTACTTC. This encodes CASNGLGAGEQYF.